The T cell receptor beta chain described here comes from a study of blood T cells in healthy people across ages. Findings and limits, study-wide: Both higher diversity and more naive CD4+ cells marked long-lived donors when set against aged donors.

CDR1 is SGDLS, CDR2 YYNGEE, per germline. V lost 2 bases to trimming and J lost 7 bases, with 7 bases between them. This CDR3 comprises 12 residues. Approximately 10 milliliters was the volume of peripheral blood drawn from each donor. A minimum of 6 million PBMCs was isolated per sample. The table lists this clonotype with many counts. Its matching antigen is unknown. Primed by a sample-barcoded 5' primer and a J-beta primer mix, a second PCR proceeded for 7 to 11 cycles. MiXCR was run by TCRdb on the 5' RACE reads, yielding one entry per CDR3 protein. The table lists hundreds of thousands of distinct CDR3 sequences, 25% to 35% of them singletons.

The chain has TRBV9 and TRBJ2-1, with no clear D. This clonotype was sampled from a woman aged 80 or over in good health. Input material: blood. The DNA of the CDR3 is TGTGCCAGCAGCGTCAACGAGAATGAGCAGTTCTTC. Protein: CASSVNENEQFF.